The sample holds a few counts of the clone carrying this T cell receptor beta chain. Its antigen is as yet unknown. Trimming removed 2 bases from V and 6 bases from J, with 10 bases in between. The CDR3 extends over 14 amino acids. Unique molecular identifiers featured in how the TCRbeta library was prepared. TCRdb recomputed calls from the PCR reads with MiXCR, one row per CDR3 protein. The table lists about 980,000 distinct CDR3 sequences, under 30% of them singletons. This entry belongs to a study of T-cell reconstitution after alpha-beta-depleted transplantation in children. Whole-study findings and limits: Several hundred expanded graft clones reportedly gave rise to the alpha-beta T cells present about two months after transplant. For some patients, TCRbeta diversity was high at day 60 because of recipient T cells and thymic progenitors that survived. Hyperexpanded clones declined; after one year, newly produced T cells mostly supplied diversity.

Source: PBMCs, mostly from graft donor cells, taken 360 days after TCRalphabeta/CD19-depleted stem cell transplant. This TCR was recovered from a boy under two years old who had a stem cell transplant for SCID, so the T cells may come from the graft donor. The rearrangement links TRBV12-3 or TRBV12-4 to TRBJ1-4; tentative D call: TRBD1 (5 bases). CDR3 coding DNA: TGTGCCAGCAGTTTACGGGGGGTAGATGAAAAACTGTTTTTT. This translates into CASSLRGVDEKLFF.